The 9 T cell receptor beta chains reported below all come from one sample, sequenced in a study of T cell changes during pregnancy in multiple sclerosis. Clones were sequenced by immunoSEQ multiplex PCR, and TCRdb holds only the in-frame ones, with some missing. The sample contains over 45,000 clones, 85% to 95% of which appear only once. The sequenced sample was peripheral blood, obtained in the third trimester of pregnancy. The receptors come from a female donor with multiple sclerosis, enrolled in a pregnancy study.

V and J are TRBV28 and TRBJ1-1, with TRBD1 matching over 7 bases. Germline assignment: CDR1 MDHEN and CDR2 SYDVKM. CDR3 length equals 14 residues. V was pared by 2 bases and J by 0 bases, with 0 bases of the junction left unmatched. CDR3 coding DNA: TGTGCCAGCAGTTTAGACAGGGTGAACACTGAAGCTTTCTTT. The encoded protein is CASSLDRVNTEAFF.

The CDR3 sequence is CSVRYRTNTGELFF. The CDR3 nucleotides are TGCAGCGTTCGTTACAGGACGAACACCGGGGAGCTGTTTTTT. This sequence joins TRBV29-1 and TRBJ2-2; perhaps TRBD1 as D (5 bases). Germline-derived CDR1 and CDR2 are SQVTM and ANQGSEA. This CDR3 comprises 14 residues. V lost 5 bases to trimming and J lost 0 bases, with 10 bases between them.

The gene calls are TRBV4-3 and TRBJ2-7; 10 bases align to TRBD2. This CDR3 is built from 18 residues. The germline CDR1 and CDR2 sequences are LGHNA and YSLEER. Trimming took 0 bases from V and 0 from J; bases not matched to a gene: 8. Here the CDR3 DNA reads TGCGCCAGCAGCCAAGATAATAGCGGGAGGCCGAGCTCCTACGAGCAGTACTTC. It translates to CASSQDNSGRPSSYEQYF.

V and J are TRBV7-2 and TRBJ1-2; 9 nucleotides align to TRBD1. This CDR3 is 14 amino acids long. With 5 bases clipped from V and 7 bases from J, the junction kept 8 bases outside the gene matches. Germline V gene sequence: CDR1 SGHTA, CDR2 FQGNSA. Here the CDR3 DNA reads TGTGCCAGCAGCGCGACACAGGGGGCGCTTGGCTACACCTTC. Its translation: CASSATQGALGYTF.

V usage is TRBV13 and J usage is TRBJ2-5, with TRBD1 as a possible D gene (5 bases). V dropped 4 bases and J dropped 8 bases, with 29 bases sitting between them. Germline values: CDR1 PRHDT, CDR2 FYEKMQ (reference sequence). This CDR3 comprises 18 residues. The CDR3 nucleotides read TGTGCCAGCAGCTCAAGGCTGGGTCAACAGGCACCCGCCGAAACCCAGTACTTC. This codes for CASSSRLGQQAPAETQYF.

The chain has TRBV30 and TRBJ1-2; 8 nucleotides line up with TRBD1. The J segment lost 4 bases and the V segment lost 2 bases, leaving 15 bases of the junction unmatched. Germline lookup yields CDR1 GTSNPN and CDR2 SVGIG (reference sequence). The CDR3 totals 17 residues. The chain's CDR3 is CAWSSLPGQALFYGYTF. As DNA, the CDR3 is TGTGCCTGGAGTTCCTTACCGGGACAGGCCTTATTCTATGGCTACACCTTC. Using reference TRBV30 and TRBJ1-2 for the parts outside the CDR3, the full variable domain is SQTIHQWPATLVQPVGSPLSLECTVEGTSNPNLYWYRQAAGRGLQLLFYSVGIGQISSEVPQNLSASRPQDRQFILSSKKLLLSDSGFYLCAWSSLPGQALFYGYTFGSGTRLTVV.

This clone showed up just once. The chain has TRBV11-2 and TRBJ1-1, with D unclear. The V end lost 1 base, the J end lost 10 bases, and 13 bases lay between the germline ends. Germline CDR1 and CDR2: SGHAT and FQNNGV. CDR3 size: 13 residues. The CDR3, as DNA: TGTGCCAGCAGCTTAGCGGCAGGCTTTGGAGCTTTCTTT. Translation: CASSLAAGFGAFF.

In nucleotides, the CDR3 is TGTGCCAGCAGCTTTGGGGGAGGAGCCCGCAATGAGCAGTTCTTC. It translates to CASSFGGGARNEQFF. The chain has TRBV11-1 and TRBJ2-1, with D tentatively TRBD2 (6 bases). Germline-derived CDR1 and CDR2 are SGHAT and FQDESV (reference sequence). The CDR3 sequence is 15 residues long. Trimming stripped 3 bases from V and 6 bases from J, with 15 bases between.

This chain connects TRBV28 to TRBJ2-1, with D hard to call. This CDR3 is 11 amino acids long. Germline V lookup: CDR1 MDHEN, CDR2 SYDVKM. V was clipped by 4 bases and J by 4 bases, with 2 bases between them. CDR3 DNA: TGTGCCAGCAGTTCTTACAATGAGCAGTTCTTC. As protein: CASSSYNEQFF.